The sequence of this T cell receptor beta chain was determined in a study of T cell repertoires in cytomegalovirus infection. Background on the study: It was the public TCR beta signatures that indicated both CMV infection and matching HLA type.

TCRdb redid the calling of the reads with MiXCR, one entry per CDR3 protein. The table lists 200,000 or so distinct CDR3 sequences, under 30% of them singletons. The CDR3 has 15 residues. Germline assignment: CDR1 MNHEY and CDR2 SVGAGI. Trimming removed 0 bases from V and 5 bases from J, with 13 bases in between. Regarding this clonotype: The target antigen is unknown.

General observations from the study: Based on cumulative public TCR beta family frequency, carriers of CMV plus the relevant HLA were identified. CMV-specific TCR beta clonotypes restricted by HLA-C were the ones dominating the ex vivo response.

What was sequenced was PBMCs. The J gene is TRBJ1-2, the V gene TRBV6-5; D not resolved. This TCR was recovered from a human donor in good health (CMV status not recorded). Some clones in this sample may be carry-over from other donors' samples. The CDR3 sequence: CASSYSVQDRYGYTF. CDR3 DNA: TGTGCCAGCAGTTACTCGGTCCAGGATCGGTATGGCTACACCTTC.